This T cell receptor (beta chain) was captured in a study of blood T cell repertoires in COVID-19 (dated by TCRdb to about 2020). A note on the overall study: The collaborator samples originated in the United States, Italy and Spain and spanned the acute and convalescent phases of COVID-19. The prospective study material was composed of cDNA or gDNA derived from T cells, B-cell-depleted T cells, or PBMCs. Deeply sampled blood TCRbeta repertoires from subjects exposed to, actively infected with, or recovered from COVID-19 were included in the dataset. The repertoires were made available in a free public database intended to serve as a resource for research on the immune response to SARS-CoV-2. The samples were drawn from the first 160 participants of the ongoing ImmuneRACE study and from 950 to 1,500 subjects provided by 6 global collaborators. The sample metadata nearly always contained a de-identified subject ID, COVID-19 status, age in years and sex. Where HLA class I and class II types were available, the types were taken from metadata supplied by the sample provider, not from assay-based typing.

CDR1 SQVTM and CDR2 ANQGSEA are derived from the germline V gene. Deletion took 5 bases off V and 4 bases off J, with a span of 14 bases between the germline ends. The CDR3 holds 13 amino acids from the cysteine to the phenylalanine. The only DNA kept is the CDR3, 39 bases in frame from the first base. Enrolling through a virtual design, the prospective study's participants ranged in age from roughly 18 to 95 years and lived across about two dozen United States geographic areas. In the prospective study, participants were assigned to cohorts based on the clinical history participants reported in a screening survey and a study questionnaire. In the prospective study, whole blood, serum and a nasopharyngeal or oropharyngeal swab were collected from each participant by mobile phlebotomists. Prospective study participants could optionally give additional blood draws and questionnaires over an approximately two-month period. Prospective study blood samples were shipped either frozen or at room temperature before DNA extraction.

TCRbeta CDR3 regions were amplified from genomic DNA by means of the immunoSEQ Assay, a bias-controlled multiplex PCR. The authors' analysis ran thus. The number of nucleated cells in each sample was estimated by amplification of reference gene primers within the assay. To quantify the absolute abundance of each unique TCRbeta CDR3 rearrangement, sequence reads were collapsed and filtered. For each sample, productive Simpson clonality was calculated by taking the square root of Simpson's diversity index across productive rearrangements. TCRdb mirrors the immuneACCESS table, restricted to in-frame sequences. Some clones are absent from its copies; in checked studies, under half trace to an unresolved V gene, and the reason for the others is unknown. V, J and clone size derive from that table, while D and trimming were established from the DNA sequence. The sample table holds under 200,000 clones, of which approximately 84% were seen once. About 5.3% of the sample lies in the top ten.

This clone has just one count. Its antigen is currently not known. No much larger clone exists at a distance of one base, and base qualities are not known. Paper-wide results and their limitations: How much clinical and demographic metadata was included differed by source and by participant, and the metadata was provided uncurated.

Recombination linked TRBV29-1 to TRBJ1-1, with the identity of the D gene unclear. This sequence was found in a woman aged 40 to 50 with acute COVID-19. Source material: PBMCs or T cells enriched from blood (not recorded which). CDR3 protein: CSVYPHPGTEAFF. The sequenced DNA is TGCAGCGTTTACCCACATCCGGGCACTGAAGCTTTCTTT.